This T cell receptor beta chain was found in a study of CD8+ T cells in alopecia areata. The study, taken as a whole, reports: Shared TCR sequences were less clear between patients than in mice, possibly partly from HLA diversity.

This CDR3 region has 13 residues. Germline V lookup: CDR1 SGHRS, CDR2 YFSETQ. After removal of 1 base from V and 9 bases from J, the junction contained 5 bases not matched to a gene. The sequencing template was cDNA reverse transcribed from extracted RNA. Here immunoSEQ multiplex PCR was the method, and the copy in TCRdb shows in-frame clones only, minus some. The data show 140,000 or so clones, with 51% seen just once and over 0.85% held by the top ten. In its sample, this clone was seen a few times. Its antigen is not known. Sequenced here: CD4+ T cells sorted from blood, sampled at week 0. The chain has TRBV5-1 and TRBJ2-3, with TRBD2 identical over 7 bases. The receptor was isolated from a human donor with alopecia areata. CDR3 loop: CASSLRDSGTQYF. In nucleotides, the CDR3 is TGCGCCAGCAGCTTGAGGGATAGCGGGACGCAGTATTTT.